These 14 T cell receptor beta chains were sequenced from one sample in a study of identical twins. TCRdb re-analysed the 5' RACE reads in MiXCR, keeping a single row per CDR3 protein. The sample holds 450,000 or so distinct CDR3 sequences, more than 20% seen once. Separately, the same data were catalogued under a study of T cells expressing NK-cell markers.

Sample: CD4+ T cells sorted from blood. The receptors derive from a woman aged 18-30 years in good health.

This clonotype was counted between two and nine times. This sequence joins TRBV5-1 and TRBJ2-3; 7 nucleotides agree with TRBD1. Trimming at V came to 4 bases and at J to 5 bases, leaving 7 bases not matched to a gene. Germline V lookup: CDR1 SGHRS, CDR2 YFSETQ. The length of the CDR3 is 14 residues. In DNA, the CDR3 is TGCGCCAGCAGCCAAGGACAGGACGGAGATACGCAGTATTTT. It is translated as CASSQGQDGDTQYF.

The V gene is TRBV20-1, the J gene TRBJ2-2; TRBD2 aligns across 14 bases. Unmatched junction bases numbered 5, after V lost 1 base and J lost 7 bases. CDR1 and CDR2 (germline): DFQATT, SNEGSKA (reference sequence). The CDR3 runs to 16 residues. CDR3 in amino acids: CSARVGTSGGFGELFF. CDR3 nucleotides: TGCAGTGCTAGAGTGGGGACTAGCGGGGGTTTCGGGGAGCTGTTTTTT.

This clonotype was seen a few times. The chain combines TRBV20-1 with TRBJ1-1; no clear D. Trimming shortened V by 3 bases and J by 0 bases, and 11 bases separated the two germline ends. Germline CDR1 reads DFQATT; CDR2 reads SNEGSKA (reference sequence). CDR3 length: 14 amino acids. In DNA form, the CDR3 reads TGCAGTGCTAGTTACAGCGGGATGAACACTGAAGCTTTCTTT. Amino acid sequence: CSASYSGMNTEAFF.

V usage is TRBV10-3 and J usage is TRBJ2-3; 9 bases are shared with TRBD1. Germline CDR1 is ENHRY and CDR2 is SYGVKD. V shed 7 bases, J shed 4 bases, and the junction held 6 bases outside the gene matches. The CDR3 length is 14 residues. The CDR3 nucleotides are TGTGCCATCAAGGGACAGGGAGGGTCAGATACGCAGTATTTT. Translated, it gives CAIKGQGGSDTQYF.

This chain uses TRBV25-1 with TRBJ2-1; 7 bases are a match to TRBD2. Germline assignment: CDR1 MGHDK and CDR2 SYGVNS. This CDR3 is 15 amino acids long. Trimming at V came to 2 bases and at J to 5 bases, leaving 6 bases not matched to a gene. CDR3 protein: CASSELWEGNNEQFF. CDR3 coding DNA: TGTGCCAGCAGTGAACTGTGGGAGGGAAACAATGAGCAGTTCTTC.

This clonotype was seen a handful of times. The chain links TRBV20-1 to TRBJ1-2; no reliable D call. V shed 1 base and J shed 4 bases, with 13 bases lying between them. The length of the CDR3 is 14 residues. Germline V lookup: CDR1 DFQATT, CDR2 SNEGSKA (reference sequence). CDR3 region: CSARGSQLFYGYTF. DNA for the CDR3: TGCAGTGCTAGAGGATCGCAGTTATTCTATGGCTACACCTTC.

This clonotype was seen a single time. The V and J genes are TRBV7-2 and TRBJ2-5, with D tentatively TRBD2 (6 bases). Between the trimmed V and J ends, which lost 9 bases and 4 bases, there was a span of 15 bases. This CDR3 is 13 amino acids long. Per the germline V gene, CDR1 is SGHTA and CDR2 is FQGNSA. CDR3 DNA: TGTGCCAGTAATATCGGGAGTGGAGAGACCCAGTACTTC. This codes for CASNIGSGETQYF.

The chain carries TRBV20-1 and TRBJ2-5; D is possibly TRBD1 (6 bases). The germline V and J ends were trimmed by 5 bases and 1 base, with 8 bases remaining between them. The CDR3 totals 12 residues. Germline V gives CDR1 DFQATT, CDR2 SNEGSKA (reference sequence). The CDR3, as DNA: TGCAGTGCTGGACAGTTCCAAGAGACCCAGTACTTC. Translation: CSAGQFQETQYF.

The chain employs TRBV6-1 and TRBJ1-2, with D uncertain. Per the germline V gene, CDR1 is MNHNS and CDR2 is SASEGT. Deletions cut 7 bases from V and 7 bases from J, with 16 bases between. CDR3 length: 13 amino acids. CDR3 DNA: TGTGCCAGCATACCCCCGGAGGGAGGTGGCTACACCTTC. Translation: CASIPPEGGGYTF.

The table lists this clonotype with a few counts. CDR3 residues: CASGLFRVGGELFF. In DNA, the CDR3 is TGTGCTAGTGGTTTGTTCAGGGTAGGCGGGGAGCTGTTTTTT. The chain uses TRBV12-5 and TRBJ2-2; D is possibly TRBD1 (5 bases). Germline values: CDR1 LGHNT, CDR2 FRNRAP. V lost 2 bases and J lost 7, with 11 bases in between. The CDR3 has 14 residues.

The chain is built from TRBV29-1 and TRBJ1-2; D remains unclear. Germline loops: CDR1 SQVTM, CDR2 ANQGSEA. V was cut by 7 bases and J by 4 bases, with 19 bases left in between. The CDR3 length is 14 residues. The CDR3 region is CSAAPMGFIYGYTF. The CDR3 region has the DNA TGCAGCGCCGCACCGATGGGGTTTATCTATGGCTACACCTTC.

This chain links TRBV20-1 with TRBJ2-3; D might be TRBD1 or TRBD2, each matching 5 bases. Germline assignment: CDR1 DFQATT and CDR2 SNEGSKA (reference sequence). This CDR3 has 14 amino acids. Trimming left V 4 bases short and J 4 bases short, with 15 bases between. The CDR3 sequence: CSATSGQTADTQYF. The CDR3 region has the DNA TGCAGTGCTACAAGCGGCCAGACAGCAGATACGCAGTATTTT.

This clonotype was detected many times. The CDR3 here is CASSDWGSGGYTF. Written as DNA, the CDR3 is TGTGCCAGCAGTGATTGGGGTTCGGGTGGCTACACCTTC. This sequence joins TRBV12-3 or TRBV12-4 and TRBJ1-2; D is unclear. The V end lost 5 bases, the J end lost 7 bases, and 14 bases lay between the germline ends. The CDR3 runs to 13 residues.

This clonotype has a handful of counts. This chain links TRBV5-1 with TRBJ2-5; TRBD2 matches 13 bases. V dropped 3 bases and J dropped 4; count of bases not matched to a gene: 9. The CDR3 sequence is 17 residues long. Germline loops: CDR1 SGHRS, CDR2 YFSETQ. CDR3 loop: CASSSLTSGGAAETQYF. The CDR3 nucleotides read TGCGCCAGCAGCTCCTTAACTAGCGGGGGGGCCGCAGAGACCCAGTACTTC.